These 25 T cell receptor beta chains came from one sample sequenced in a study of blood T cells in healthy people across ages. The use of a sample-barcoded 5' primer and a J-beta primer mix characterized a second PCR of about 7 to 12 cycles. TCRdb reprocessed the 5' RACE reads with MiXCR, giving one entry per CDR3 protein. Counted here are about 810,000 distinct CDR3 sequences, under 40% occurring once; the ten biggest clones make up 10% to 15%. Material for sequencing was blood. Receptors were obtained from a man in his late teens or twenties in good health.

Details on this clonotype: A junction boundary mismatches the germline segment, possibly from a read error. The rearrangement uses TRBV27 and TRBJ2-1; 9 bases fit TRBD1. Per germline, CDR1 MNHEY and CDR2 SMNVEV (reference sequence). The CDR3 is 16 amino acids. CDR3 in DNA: TGTGCCAGCAGTCCCCGGGACAGGGTTACCTACAGTGAGCAGTTCTTC. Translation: CASSPRDRVTYSEQFF.

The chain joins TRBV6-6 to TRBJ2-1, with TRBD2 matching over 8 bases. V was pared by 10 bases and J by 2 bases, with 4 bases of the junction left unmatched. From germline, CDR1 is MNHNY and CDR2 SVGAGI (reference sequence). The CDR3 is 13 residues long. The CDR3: CAIRGGAYNEQFF. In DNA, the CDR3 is TGTGCCATCCGGGGGGGGGCCTACAATGAGCAGTTCTTC.

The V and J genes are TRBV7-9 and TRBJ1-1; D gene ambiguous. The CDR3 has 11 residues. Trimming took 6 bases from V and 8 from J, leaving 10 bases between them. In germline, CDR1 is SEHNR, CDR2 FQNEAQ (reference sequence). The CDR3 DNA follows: TGTGCCAGCAGTTTCAGGTTGGAAGCTTTCTTT. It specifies CASSFRLEAFF. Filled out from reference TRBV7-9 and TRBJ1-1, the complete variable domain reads DTGVSQNPRHKITKRGQNVTFRCDPISEHNRLYWYRQTLGQGPEFLTYFQNEAQLEKSRLLSDRFSAERPKGSFSTLEIQRTEQGDSAMYLCASSFRLEAFFGQGTRLTVV.

Here the CDR3 reads CSAGTSGNAYEQYF. CDR3 in DNA: TGCAGTGCGGGAACTAGCGGGAATGCCTACGAGCAGTACTTC. The rearrangement uses TRBV20-1 and TRBJ2-5; 10 bases align to TRBD2. The J call may be in error: the DNA end matches TRBJ2-7 better. The CDR3 spans 14 residues. Germline V gene data show CDR1 as DFQATT and CDR2 as SNEGSKA (reference sequence).

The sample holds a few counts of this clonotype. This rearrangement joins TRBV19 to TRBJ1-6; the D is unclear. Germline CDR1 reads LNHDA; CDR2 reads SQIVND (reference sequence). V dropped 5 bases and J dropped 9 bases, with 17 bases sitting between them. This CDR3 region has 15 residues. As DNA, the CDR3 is TGTGCCAGTAGTTCCACCCGGGAAGGTGTTTCACCCCTCCACTTT. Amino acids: CASSSTREGVSPLHF.

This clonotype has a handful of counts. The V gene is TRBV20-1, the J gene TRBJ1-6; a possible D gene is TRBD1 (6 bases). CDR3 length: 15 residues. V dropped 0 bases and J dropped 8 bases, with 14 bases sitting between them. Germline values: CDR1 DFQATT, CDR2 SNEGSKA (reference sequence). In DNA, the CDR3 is TGCAGTGCTAGAGATGGGTACAGGGACGATTCACCCCTCCACTTT. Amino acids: CSARDGYRDDSPLHF.

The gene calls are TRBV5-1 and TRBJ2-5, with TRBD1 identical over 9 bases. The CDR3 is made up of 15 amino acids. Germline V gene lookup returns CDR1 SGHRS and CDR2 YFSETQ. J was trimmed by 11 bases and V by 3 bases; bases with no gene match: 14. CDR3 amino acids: CASSSRDRVRTKQYF. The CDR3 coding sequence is TGCGCCAGCAGCTCCCGGGACAGGGTCCGTACGAAGCAGTACTTC.

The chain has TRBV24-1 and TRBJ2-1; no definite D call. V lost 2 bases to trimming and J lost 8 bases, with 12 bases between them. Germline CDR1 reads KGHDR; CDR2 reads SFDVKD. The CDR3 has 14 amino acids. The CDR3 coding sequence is TGTGCCACCAGTGATTCGTACGGTATCGATGAGCAGTTCTTC. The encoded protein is CATSDSYGIDEQFF.

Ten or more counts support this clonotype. CDR3: CASSLDPGLAVRDTQYF. CDR3 bases: TGTGCCAGCAGTTTAGACCCGGGACTAGCGGTGAGAGATACGCAGTATTTT. V and J are TRBV28 and TRBJ2-3, with 11 bases fitting TRBD2. This CDR3 region has 17 residues. V lost 2 bases, J lost 5 bases, and 9 bases stayed unmatched. The germline gives CDR1 MDHEN, CDR2 SYDVKM.

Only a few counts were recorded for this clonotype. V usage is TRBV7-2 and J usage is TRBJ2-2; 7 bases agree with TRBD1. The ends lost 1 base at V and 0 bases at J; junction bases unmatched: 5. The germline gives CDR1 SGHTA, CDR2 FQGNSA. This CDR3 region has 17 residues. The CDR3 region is CASSLGVGQSNTGELFF. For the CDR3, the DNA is TGTGCCAGCAGCTTAGGGGTGGGACAGTCGAACACCGGGGAGCTGTTTTTT.

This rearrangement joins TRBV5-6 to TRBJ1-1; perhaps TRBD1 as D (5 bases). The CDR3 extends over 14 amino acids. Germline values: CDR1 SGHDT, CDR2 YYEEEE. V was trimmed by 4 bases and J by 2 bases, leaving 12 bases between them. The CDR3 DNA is TGTGCCAGCAGCCCGGGGGGGGATAACACTGAAGCTTTCTTT. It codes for CASSPGGDNTEAFF.

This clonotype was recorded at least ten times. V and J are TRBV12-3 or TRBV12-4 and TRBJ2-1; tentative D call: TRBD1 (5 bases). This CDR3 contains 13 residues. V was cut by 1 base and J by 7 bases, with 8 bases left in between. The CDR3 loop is CASSLEGVNEQFF. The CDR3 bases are TGTGCCAGCAGTTTAGAAGGGGTGAATGAGCAGTTCTTC.

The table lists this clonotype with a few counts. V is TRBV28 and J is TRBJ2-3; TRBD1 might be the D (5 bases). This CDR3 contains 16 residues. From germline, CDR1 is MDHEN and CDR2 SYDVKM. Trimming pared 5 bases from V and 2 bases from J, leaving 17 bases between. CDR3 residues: CASSGAARLATDTQYF. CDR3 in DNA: TGTGCCAGCAGTGGGGCCGCCAGATTGGCCACAGATACGCAGTATTTT.

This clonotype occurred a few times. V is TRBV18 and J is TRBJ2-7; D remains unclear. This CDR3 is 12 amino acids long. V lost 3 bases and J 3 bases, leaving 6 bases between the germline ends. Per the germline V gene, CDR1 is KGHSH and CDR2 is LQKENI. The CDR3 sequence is CASSPSDYEQYF. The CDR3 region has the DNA TGTGCCAGCTCACCGTCTGACTACGAGCAGTACTTC.

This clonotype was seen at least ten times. In DNA form, the CDR3 reads TGCAGTGGTAGGAGGGTCTATGGCTACACCTTC. It translates to CSGRRVYGYTF. The V gene is TRBV20-1, the J gene TRBJ1-2, with D hard to call. Trimming removed 7 bases from V and 4 bases from J, with 10 bases in between. This CDR3 has 11 residues. CDR1 DFQATT and CDR2 SNEGSKA come from the germline V gene (reference sequence).

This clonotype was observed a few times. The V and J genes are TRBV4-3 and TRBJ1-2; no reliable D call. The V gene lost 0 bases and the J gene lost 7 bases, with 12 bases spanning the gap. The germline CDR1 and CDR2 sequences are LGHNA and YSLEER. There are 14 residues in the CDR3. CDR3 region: CASSQDLWVFGYTF. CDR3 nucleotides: TGCGCCAGCAGCCAAGATCTGTGGGTGTTTGGCTACACCTTC.

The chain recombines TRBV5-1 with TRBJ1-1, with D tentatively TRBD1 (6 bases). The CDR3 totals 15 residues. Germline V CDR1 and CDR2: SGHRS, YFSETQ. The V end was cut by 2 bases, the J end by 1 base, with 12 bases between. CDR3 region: CASSLTGPENTEAFF. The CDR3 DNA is TGCGCCAGCAGCTTAACAGGGCCGGAGAACACTGAAGCTTTCTTT.

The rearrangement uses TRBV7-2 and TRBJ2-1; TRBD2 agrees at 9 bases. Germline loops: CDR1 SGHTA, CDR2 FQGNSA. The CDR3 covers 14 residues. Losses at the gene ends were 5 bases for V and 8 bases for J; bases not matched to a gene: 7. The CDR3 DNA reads TGTGCCAGCAGCCCGGGACTAGCTCGCGATGAGCAGTTCTTC. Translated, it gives CASSPGLARDEQFF.

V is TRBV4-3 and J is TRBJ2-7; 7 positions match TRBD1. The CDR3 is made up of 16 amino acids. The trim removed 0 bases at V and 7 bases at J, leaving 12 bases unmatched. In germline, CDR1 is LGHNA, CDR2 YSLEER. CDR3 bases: TGCGCCAGCAGCCAAGATGAGGGGGCCCTGTACAATGAGCAGTACTTC. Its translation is CASSQDEGALYNEQYF.

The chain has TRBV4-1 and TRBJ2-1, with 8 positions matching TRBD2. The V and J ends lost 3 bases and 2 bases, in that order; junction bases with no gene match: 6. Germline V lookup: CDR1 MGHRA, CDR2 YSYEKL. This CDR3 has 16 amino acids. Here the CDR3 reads CASSHLGTSAYNEQFF. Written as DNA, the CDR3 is TGCGCCAGCAGCCATTTGGGGACTAGTGCCTACAATGAGCAGTTCTTC.

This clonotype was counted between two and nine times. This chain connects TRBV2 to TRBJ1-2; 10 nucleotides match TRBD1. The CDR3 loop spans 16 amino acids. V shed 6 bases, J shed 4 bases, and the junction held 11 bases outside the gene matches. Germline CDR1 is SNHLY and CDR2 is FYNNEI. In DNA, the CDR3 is TGTGCCAGCAGACACATTTCGACAGGGGGCAGCTATGGCTACACCTTC. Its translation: CASRHISTGGSYGYTF.

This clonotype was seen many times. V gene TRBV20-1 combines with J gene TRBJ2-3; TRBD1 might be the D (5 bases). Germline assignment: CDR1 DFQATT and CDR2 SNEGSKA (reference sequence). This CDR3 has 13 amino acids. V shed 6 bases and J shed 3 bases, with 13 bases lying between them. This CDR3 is CSARPTGTDTQYF. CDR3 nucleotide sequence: TGCAGTGCCCGTCCCACAGGAACAGATACGCAGTATTTT.

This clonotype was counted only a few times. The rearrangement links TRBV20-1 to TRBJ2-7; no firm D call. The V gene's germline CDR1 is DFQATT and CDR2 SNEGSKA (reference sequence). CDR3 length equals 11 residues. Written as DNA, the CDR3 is TGCAGGGCTCAATATTACAATGAGCAGTACTTC. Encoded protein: CRAQYYNEQYF.

The CDR3 nucleotides read TGTGCCACCAGTGATTTTGCCAACGAATCAGAAGATACGCAGTATTTT. As protein: CATSDFANESEDTQYF. This chain connects TRBV24-1 to TRBJ2-3; no clear D. CDR3 length: 16 residues. The ends were cut back, 1 base at V and 5 bases at J, with 15 bases in the middle. CDR1 KGHDR and CDR2 SFDVKD come from the germline V gene.

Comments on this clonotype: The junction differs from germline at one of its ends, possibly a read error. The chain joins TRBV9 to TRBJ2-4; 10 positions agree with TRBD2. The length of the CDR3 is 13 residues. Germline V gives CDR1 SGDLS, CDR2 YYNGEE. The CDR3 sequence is CAGSGGVYNEQYF. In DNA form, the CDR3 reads TGTGCCGGCAGCGGGGGGGTCTACAATGAGCAGTACTTC.